This is a list of T cell receptor beta chains from one sample in a study of shared clonotypes between healthy human individuals. TCRdb's table, derived via immunoSEQ multiplex PCR, lists solely in-frame clones and lacks some. The sample consists of some 320,000 clones, about nine tenths of them appearing once. Material: memory CD8+ T cells sorted from blood. All receptors come from a man aged 18 to 35 in good health. The CDR3 runs from the conserved cysteine through the conserved F or W. A D gene is named only where the DNA matches it firmly.

D gene: NA
J gene: TRBJ1-3
V gene: TRBV6-1
CDR3 protein: CASSVLTVGPSGNTIYF
CDR3 DNA: TGTGCCAGCAGTGTCCTCACCGTGGGCCCCTCTGGAAACACCATATATTTT

D gene: TRBD1
J gene: TRBJ1-2
V gene: TRBV28
CDR3 protein: CASSLDRGAGGYTF
CDR3 DNA: TGTGCCAGCAGTTTAGACAGGGGGGCCGGAGGCTACACCTTC

D gene: NA
J gene: TRBJ1-1
V gene: TRBV7-2
CDR3 protein: CASSLELGSYTEAFF
CDR3 DNA: TGTGCCAGCAGCTTAGAGCTGGGTTCATACACTGAAGCTTTCTTT

D gene: TRBD2
J gene: TRBJ2-1
V gene: TRBV7-9
CDR3 protein: CASSHLGARTSSHYEQFF
CDR3 DNA: TGTGCCAGCAGCCACTTAGGGGCACGGACTAGTAGTCATTATGAGCAGTTCTTC

D gene: TRBD2
J gene: TRBJ2-3
V gene: TRBV30
CDR3 protein: CAWSVAGGPSDTQYF
CDR3 DNA: TGTGCCTGGAGTGTAGCGGGGGGGCCTTCAGATACGCAGTATTTT

D gene: TRBD2
J gene: TRBJ2-5
V gene: TRBV2
CDR3 protein: CASRHGLAGGFETQYF
CDR3 DNA: TGTGCCAGCAGACACGGACTAGCGGGAGGTTTCGAGACCCAGTACTTC

D gene: TRBD2
J gene: TRBJ2-5
V gene: TRBV4-2
CDR3 protein: CASSQLSPAGRGQETQYF
CDR3 DNA: TGTGCCAGCAGCCAACTATCCCCTGCAGGGAGGGGCCAAGAGACCCAGTACTTC

D gene: TRBD1
J gene: TRBJ1-5
V gene: TRBV27
CDR3 protein: CASRTGGYSNQPQHF
CDR3 DNA: TGTGCCAGCAGGACAGGGGGATATAGCAATCAGCCCCAGCATTTT

D gene: TRBD2
J gene: TRBJ2-7
V gene: TRBV5-5
CDR3 protein: CASSLGASGEYEQYF
CDR3 DNA: TGTGCCAGCAGCTTGGGGGCTAGCGGGGAATACGAGCAGTACTTC

D gene: NA
J gene: TRBJ2-7
V gene: TRBV6-5
CDR3 protein: CASSPRLAPRYEQYF
CDR3 DNA: TGTGCCAGCAGTCCCCGGCTAGCGCCCCGCTACGAGCAGTACTTC

D gene: TRBD1
J gene: TRBJ1-1
V gene: TRBV4-3
CDR3 protein: CASSRDRGTEAFF
CDR3 DNA: TGCGCCAGCAGCCGGGACAGGGGCACTGAAGCTTTCTTT

D gene: NA
J gene: TRBJ1-6
V gene: TRBV6-6
CDR3 protein: CASSYQDTHNSPLHF
CDR3 DNA: TGTGCCAGCAGTTATCAGGACACACATAATTCACCCCTCCACTTT

D gene: NA
J gene: TRBJ1-1
V gene: TRBV6-5
CDR3 protein: CASGQTGNTEAFF
CDR3 DNA: TGTGCCAGCGGACAGACAGGGAACACTGAAGCTTTCTTT

D gene: NA
J gene: TRBJ2-7
V gene: TRBV11-2
CDR3 protein: CASSPAGGEQYF
CDR3 DNA: TGTGCCAGCAGCCCAGCAGGTGGCGAGCAGTACTTC

D gene: NA
J gene: TRBJ2-1
V gene: TRBV7-9
CDR3 protein: CASSASSYNEQFF
CDR3 DNA: TGTGCCAGCAGCGCCAGCTCCTACAATGAGCAGTTCTTC